The entry below describes one TCR beta chain. Its antigen is unidentified. Sequenced by immunoSEQ multiplex PCR; TCRdb stores in-frame clones only, minus some. The sample includes about 120,000 clones, around 93% of them seen just once. This CDR3 has 14 residues. V was trimmed by 0 bases and J by 4 bases, leaving 10 bases between them. Germline CDR1 reads SGDLS; CDR2 reads YYNGEE. This sample is drawn from a study of graft-versus-host responses after intestinal transplantation. Findings and limits, study-wide: Circulating GvH clone levels at their peak were associated with HvG declines (early post-transplant). Patients with graft-donor T cell macrochimerism had high graft-versus-host to host-versus-graft clonal ratios in allografts. Recipient marrow held GvH clones, some first seen in ileum or blood.

The chain has TRBV9 and TRBJ1-1; D is undetermined. The input for sequencing was unstimulated CD8+ T cells sorted from spleen or lymph node cells, taken before intestinal transplant. The TCR was taken from a human donor who received an intestinal transplant. The CDR3 loop is CASSVEGFGTEAFF. The DNA for the CDR3 is TGTGCCAGCAGCGTAGAAGGGTTCGGCACTGAAGCTTTCTTT. The variable domain in full, completed from reference TRBV9 and TRBJ1-1, reads DSGVTQTPKHLITATGQRVTLRCSPRSGDLSVYWYQQSLDQGLQFLIQYYNGEERAKGNILERFSAQQFPDLHSELNLSSLELGDSALYFCASSVEGFGTEAFFGQGTRLTVV.